The sequence of this T cell receptor beta chain was determined in a study of blood T cell repertoires in COVID-19. On the study more broadly: Researchers got acute and convalescent COVID-19 samples from the United States, Italy and Spain. In each case, the material was cDNA or gDNA derived from T cells, B-cell-depleted T cells, or PBMCs.

This clone showed up just a few times. This CDR3 spans 13 amino acids. V shed 5 bases and J 6 bases; nucleotides not matched to a gene: 5. CDR1 and CDR2 (germline): SGHTA, FQGNSA. Original methodology: Estimated nucleated cell counts came from reference gene primer amplification. Some clones are missing from TCRdb's copy, which holds only in-frame ones; the method was immunoSEQ multiplex PCR. That table supplies the V and J calls and clone size; D and trimming were determined from the DNA. The sample lists 100,000 to 120,000 clones; approximately 76% were seen once. Material: peripheral blood. The TCR was taken from a woman aged 70-85 years with acute or convalescent COVID-19. This sequence joins TRBV7-2 and TRBJ1-2, with 8 bases identical to TRBD1. Here the CDR3 DNA reads TGTGCCAGCAGCCCGTGGACAGGGCATGGCTACACCTTC. Protein sequence: CASSPWTGHGYTF.